Presented here are 25 T cell receptor beta chains from one specimen sequenced in a study of T cell changes during pregnancy in multiple sclerosis. TCRdb keeps only in-frame clones here, not all; method: immunoSEQ multiplex PCR. The sample includes 20,000 to 25,000 clones, 91% seen only once; the top ten take 0.68%. The source was CD4+ T cells from peripheral blood mononuclear cells, collected in the third trimester of pregnancy. The receptors stem from a female donor with multiple sclerosis, enrolled in a pregnancy study.

The rearrangement uses TRBV6-6 and TRBJ1-4, with D uncertain. There are 15 residues in the CDR3. V lost 6 bases to trimming and J lost 0 bases, with 11 bases between them. Germline loops: CDR1 MNHNY, CDR2 SVGAGI (reference sequence). CDR3 residues: CASRLEGTTNEKLFF. DNA of the CDR3: TGTGCCAGCAGGTTGGAGGGAACAACTAATGAAAAACTGTTTTTT.

The V and J genes are TRBV4-3 and TRBJ2-3; 10 positions match TRBD2. J was trimmed by 7 bases and V by 4 bases; bases with no gene match: 14. The germline V gene encodes CDR1 LGHNA and CDR2 YSLEER. CDR3 size: 17 residues. In DNA, the CDR3 is TGCGCCAGCAGCCCTCTCAGAGCGGGGGGGCCGGCAAATACGCAGTATTTT. This codes for CASSPLRAGGPANTQYF.

J is TRBJ1-4 and V is TRBV5-1, with D possibly matching TRBD1 (6 bases). V lost 5 bases and J 8 bases, leaving 19 bases between the germline ends. This CDR3 is 15 amino acids long. Germline-derived CDR1 and CDR2 are SGHRS and YFSETQ. The CDR3 region is CASSHAGDRSEKLFF. The CDR3 DNA follows: TGCGCCAGCAGTCATGCAGGGGATCGCAGCGAAAAACTGTTTTTT.

This chain links TRBV30 with TRBJ2-1; D perhaps matches TRBD1 (7 bases). The ends were cut back, 3 bases at V and 7 bases at J, with 13 bases in the middle. This CDR3 spans 13 amino acids. The germline V gene encodes CDR1 GTSNPN and CDR2 SVGIG (reference sequence). CDR3: CAWSGGQINEQFF. The CDR3 DNA sequence: TGTGCCTGGAGCGGGGGACAGATAAATGAGCAGTTCTTC.

The chain has TRBV4-2 and TRBJ1-1; 7 bases agree with TRBD1. The CDR3 runs 13 residues. V lost 0 bases to trimming and J lost 10 bases; unmatched junction nucleotides: 5. Germline V gives CDR1 LGHNA, CDR2 YNFKEQ. The CDR3 here is CASSQDLAGGAFF. In DNA form, the CDR3 reads TGTGCCAGCAGCCAAGATCTGGCAGGGGGAGCTTTCTTT.

CDR3 amino acids: CASTTSGGSTDTQYF. DNA of the CDR3: TGCGCCAGTACGACTAGCGGGGGAAGCACAGATACGCAGTATTTT. The V gene is TRBV5-1, the J gene TRBJ2-3; 12 bases line up with TRBD2. The length of the CDR3 is 15 residues. Losses at the gene ends were 8 bases for V and 0 bases for J; bases not matched to a gene: 4. Germline lookup yields CDR1 SGHRS and CDR2 YFSETQ. Filled out from reference TRBV5-1 and TRBJ2-3, the complete variable domain reads KAGVTQTPRYLIKTRGQQVTLSCSPISGHRSVSWYQQTPGQGLQFLFEYFSETQRNKGNFPGRFSGRQFSNSRSEMNVSTLELGDSALYLCASTTSGGSTDTQYFGPGTRLTVL.

The V gene is TRBV10-3, the J gene TRBJ2-3; TRBD2 matches 7 bases. CDR3 length equals 18 residues. The germline CDR1 and CDR2 sequences are ENHRY and SYGVKD. V shed 0 bases and J 2 bases; nucleotides not matched to a gene: 11. This CDR3 is CAISESTRIAGFTDTQYF. The CDR3 bases are TGTGCCATCAGTGAGTCGACTCGGATAGCGGGTTTCACAGATACGCAGTATTTT.

This clone was seen just once. The chain links TRBV5-1 to TRBJ2-3, with D possibly matching TRBD1 (6 bases). Trimming pared 0 bases from V and 6 bases from J, leaving 8 bases between. This CDR3 is 13 amino acids long. CDR1 and CDR2 (germline): SGHRS, YFSETQ. CDR3 amino acids: CASSLVGADTQYF. CDR3 DNA sequence: TGCGCCAGCAGCTTGGTGGGGGCGGATACGCAGTATTTT.

This rearrangement joins TRBV6-7 to TRBJ2-5; maybe TRBD2 (6 bases). TRBV6-7 is given ORF status, its function remaining uncertain. V lost 4 bases and J lost 1, with 10 bases in between. The CDR3 contains 14 residues. The CDR3 nucleotides read TGTGCCAGCAGTTCTAGGGGAGGCCAAGAGACCCAGTACTTC. The encoded protein is CASSSRGGQETQYF.

This rearrangement joins TRBV29-1 to TRBJ1-1; D gene ambiguous. V was cut by 0 bases and J by 3 bases, with 8 bases left in between. Germline V lookup: CDR1 SQVTM, CDR2 ANQGSEA. The CDR3 runs 13 residues. CDR3 loop: CSVEDYRDTEAFF. CDR3 nucleotides: TGCAGCGTTGAAGATTATCGAGACACTGAAGCTTTCTTT.

V usage is TRBV6-1 and J usage is TRBJ1-1; no firm D call. The CDR3 is 15 residues long. V was shortened by 7 bases and J by 0 bases, with 15 bases between the two germline ends. Germline CDR1 reads MNHNS; CDR2 reads SASEGT. The CDR3 loop reads CASNIMRELNTEAFF. CDR3 DNA sequence: TGTGCCAGCAACATCATGCGGGAACTGAACACTGAAGCTTTCTTT.

Details on this clone: At one end, the junction sequence differs from germline, possibly due to a read error. Other DNA sequences in the sample encode the same CDR3. This sequence joins TRBV5-1 and TRBJ2-3; 8 bases are a match to TRBD2. This CDR3 has 16 amino acids. CDR1 and CDR2 (germline): SGHRS, YFSETQ. CDR3 DNA: TGCGCTAGCAGCTTCAGGGACGGGGGGGGCACAGATACGCAGTATTTT. It codes for CASSFRDGGGTDTQYF.

The V gene is TRBV30, the J gene TRBJ1-2, with TRBD1 matching over 8 bases. This CDR3 region has 12 residues. The germline CDR1 and CDR2 sequences are GTSNPN and SVGIG (reference sequence). J gave up 6 bases and V 8 bases, and 8 bases lay outside the gene matches. The CDR3 loop reads CAGAGQANGYTF. CDR3 sequence (DNA): TGTGCCGGCGCGGGACAGGCAAATGGCTACACCTTC.

This chain uses TRBV5-6 with TRBJ1-2, with D uncertain. The CDR3 covers 15 residues. The V gene lost 1 base and the J gene lost 0 bases, with 10 bases spanning the gap. Germline-derived CDR1 and CDR2 are SGHDT and YYEEEE. The CDR3 region is CASSLWSSANYGYTF. CDR3 bases: TGTGCCAGCAGCTTGTGGAGCTCAGCTAACTATGGCTACACCTTC.

The chain couples TRBV7-2 to TRBJ1-3, with D possibly TRBD1 on 5 matching bases. Trimming took 5 bases from V and 2 from J, leaving 13 bases between them. Germline assignment: CDR1 SGHTA and CDR2 FQGNSA. CDR3 length: 15 amino acids. This chain's CDR3 is CASSGRRGTGNTIYF. DNA for the CDR3: TGTGCCAGCAGCGGTCGACGGGGGACTGGAAACACCATATATTTT.

The chain couples TRBV11-2 to TRBJ1-1, with D possibly being TRBD1 (6 bases). V lost 4 bases and J 3 bases, leaving 15 bases between the germline ends. The CDR3 loop spans 15 amino acids. Germline CDR1 and CDR2: SGHAT and FQNNGV. The CDR3 coding sequence is TGTGCCAGCAGCTCAACAGGGTTCTCCGACACTGAAGCTTTCTTT. This sequence encodes CASSSTGFSDTEAFF.

This clone showed up just once. V gene TRBV7-2 combines with J gene TRBJ2-7; D gene ambiguous. V was pared by 5 bases and J by 9 bases, with 17 bases between. This CDR3 has 13 amino acids. The germline V gene encodes CDR1 SGHTA and CDR2 FQGNSA. In DNA, the CDR3 is TGTGCCAGCAGCCCAGGTCGCAGGCTTGGGCAGTACTTC. This translates into CASSPGRRLGQYF.

The gene calls are TRBV5-1 and TRBJ1-1; D unresolved. The CDR3 is made up of 15 amino acids. Looked up from germline, CDR1 is SGHRS and CDR2 is YFSETQ. The germline V and J ends were trimmed by 2 bases and 0 bases, with 11 bases remaining between them. The CDR3 DNA is TGCGCCAGCAGCTTACAGCCGTTCATGAACACTGAAGCTTTCTTT. Its protein product is CASSLQPFMNTEAFF.

The rearrangement uses TRBV2 and TRBJ2-7, with unresolved D. Trimming took off 3 bases at V and 2 bases at J, with 11 bases between the two ends. Germline CDR1 and CDR2: SNHLY and FYNNEI. CDR3 length: 14 amino acids. The CDR3 nucleotides read TGTGCCAGCAGTGAGTGGTCGGTTACCTACGAGCAGTACTTC. Protein sequence: CASSEWSVTYEQYF.

The chain combines TRBV5-1 with TRBJ2-1; 9 nucleotides align to TRBD2. Germline CDR1 is SGHRS and CDR2 is YFSETQ. The CDR3 has 16 residues. V was clipped by 3 bases and J by 4 bases; unmatched bases: 8. Here the CDR3 DNA reads TGCGCCAGCAGCTCGGGGGTGCGGGGGGGGTACAATGAGCAGTTCTTC. Amino acid sequence: CASSSGVRGGYNEQFF.

The chain combines TRBV19 with TRBJ1-2; 7 nucleotides agree with TRBD1. The germline CDR1 and CDR2 sequences are LNHDA and SQIVND (reference sequence). This CDR3 is built from 15 residues. The ends lost 7 bases at V and 9 bases at J; junction bases unmatched: 17. The CDR3 loop is CASTEQGRLPMSYTF. The CDR3 region has the DNA TGTGCCAGTACTGAACAGGGGAGGCTACCTATGAGCTACACCTTC.

The chain uses TRBV4-3 and TRBJ2-5; D gene ambiguous. V was trimmed by 0 bases and J by 5 bases, leaving 7 bases between them. The CDR3 has 13 amino acids. Germline lookup yields CDR1 LGHNA and CDR2 YSLEER. For the CDR3, the DNA is TGCGCCAGCAGCCAAGACGACGGGGAGACCCAGTACTTC. Protein product: CASSQDDGETQYF.

The rearrangement uses TRBV9 and TRBJ1-5; possibly TRBD1 for D (6 bases). V dropped 0 bases and J dropped 6 bases, with 13 bases sitting between them. The CDR3 totals 15 residues. Germline CDR1 is SGDLS and CDR2 is YYNGEE. The CDR3 protein is CASSVGGGGSQPQHF. DNA for the CDR3: TGTGCCAGCAGCGTAGGGGGAGGGGGGAGTCAGCCCCAGCATTTT. The full variable domain, its missing parts supplied by reference TRBV9 and TRBJ1-5, is DSGVTQTPKHLITATGQRVTLRCSPRSGDLSVYWYQQSLDQGLQFLIQYYNGEERAKGNILERFSAQQFPDLHSELNLSSLELGDSALYFCASSVGGGGSQPQHFGDGTRLSIL.

The chain couples TRBV30 to TRBJ1-2, with 9 bases matching TRBD1. The trim removed 4 bases at V and 0 bases at J, leaving 18 bases unmatched. The CDR3 runs to 19 residues. Germline CDR1 GTSNPN, CDR2 SVGIG (reference sequence). The CDR3 is CAWTKTGGSPRRANYGYTF. The CDR3 DNA reads TGTGCCTGGACCAAAACAGGGGGCAGCCCCCGCCGAGCTAACTATGGCTACACCTTC. Looking up the rest from reference TRBV30 and TRBJ1-2 gives the full variable domain: SQTIHQWPATLVQPVGSPLSLECTVEGTSNPNLYWYRQAAGRGLQLLFYSVGIGQISSEVPQNLSASRPQDRQFILSSKKLLLSDSGFYLCAWTKTGGSPRRANYGYTFGSGTRLTVV.

The chain employs TRBV5-1 and TRBJ1-2; TRBD1 agrees at 7 bases. Unmatched junction bases numbered 6, after V lost 3 bases and J lost 4 bases. The germline V gene has CDR1 SGHRS and CDR2 YFSETQ. The CDR3 contains 14 residues. The CDR3 reads CASSSGQDTYGYTF. CDR3 in DNA: TGCGCCAGCAGCTCCGGACAGGACACCTATGGCTACACCTTC.